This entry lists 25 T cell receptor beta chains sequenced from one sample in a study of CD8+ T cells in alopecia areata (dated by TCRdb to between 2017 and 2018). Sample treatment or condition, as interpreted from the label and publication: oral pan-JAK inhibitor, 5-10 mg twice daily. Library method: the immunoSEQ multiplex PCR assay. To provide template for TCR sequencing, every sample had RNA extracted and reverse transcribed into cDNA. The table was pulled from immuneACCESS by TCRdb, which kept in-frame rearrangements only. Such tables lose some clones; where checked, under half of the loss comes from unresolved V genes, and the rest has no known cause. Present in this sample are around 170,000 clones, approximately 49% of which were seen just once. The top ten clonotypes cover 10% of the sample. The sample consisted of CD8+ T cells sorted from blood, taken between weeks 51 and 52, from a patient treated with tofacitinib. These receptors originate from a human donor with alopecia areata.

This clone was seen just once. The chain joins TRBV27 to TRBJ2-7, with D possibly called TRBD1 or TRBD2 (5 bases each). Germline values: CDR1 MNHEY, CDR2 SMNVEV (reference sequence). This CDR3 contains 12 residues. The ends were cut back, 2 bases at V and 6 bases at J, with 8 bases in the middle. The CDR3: CASSLEGFEQYF. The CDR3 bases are TGTGCCAGCAGTTTAGAGGGGTTCGAGCAGTACTTC.

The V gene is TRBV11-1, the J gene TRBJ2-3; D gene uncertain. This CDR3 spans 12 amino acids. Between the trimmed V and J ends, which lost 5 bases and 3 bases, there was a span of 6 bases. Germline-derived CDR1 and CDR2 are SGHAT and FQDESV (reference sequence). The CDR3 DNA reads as TGTGCCAGCAGCCCCAGTACAGATACGCAGTATTTT. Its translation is CASSPSTDTQYF.

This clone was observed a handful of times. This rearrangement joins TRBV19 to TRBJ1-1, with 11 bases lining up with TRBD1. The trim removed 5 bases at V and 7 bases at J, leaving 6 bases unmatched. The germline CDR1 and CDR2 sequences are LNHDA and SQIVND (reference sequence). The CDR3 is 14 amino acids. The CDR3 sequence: CASSAGQGANEAFF. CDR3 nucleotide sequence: TGTGCCAGTAGTGCAGGACAGGGGGCGAATGAAGCTTTCTTT.

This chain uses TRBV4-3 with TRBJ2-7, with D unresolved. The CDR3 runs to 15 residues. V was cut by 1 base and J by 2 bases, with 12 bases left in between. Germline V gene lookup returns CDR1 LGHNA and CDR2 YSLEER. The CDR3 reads CASSQVVGSTYEQYF. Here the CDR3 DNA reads TGCGCCAGCAGCCAAGTCGTAGGCAGTACCTACGAGCAGTACTTC.

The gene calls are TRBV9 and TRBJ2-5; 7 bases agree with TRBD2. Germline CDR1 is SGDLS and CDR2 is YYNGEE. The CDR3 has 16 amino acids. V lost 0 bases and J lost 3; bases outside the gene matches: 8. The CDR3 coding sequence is TGTGCCAGCAGCGTAGCGGCCACCCTAGCGGAAGAGACCCAGTACTTC. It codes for CASSVAATLAEETQYF.

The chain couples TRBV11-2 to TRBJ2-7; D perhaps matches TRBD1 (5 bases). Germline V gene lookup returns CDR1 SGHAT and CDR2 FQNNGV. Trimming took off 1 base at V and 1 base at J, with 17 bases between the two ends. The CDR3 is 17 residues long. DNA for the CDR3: TGTGCCAGCAGCTTAGCCCCTGGGCAGGGTGGTTCCTACGAGCAGTACTTC. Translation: CASSLAPGQGGSYEQYF. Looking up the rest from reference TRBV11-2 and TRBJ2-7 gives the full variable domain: EAGVAQSPRYKIIEKRQSVAFWCNPISGHATLYWYQQILGQGPKLLIQFQNNGVVDDSQLPKDRFSAERLKGVDSTLKIQPAKLEDSAVYLCASSLAPGQGGSYEQYFGPGTRLTVT.

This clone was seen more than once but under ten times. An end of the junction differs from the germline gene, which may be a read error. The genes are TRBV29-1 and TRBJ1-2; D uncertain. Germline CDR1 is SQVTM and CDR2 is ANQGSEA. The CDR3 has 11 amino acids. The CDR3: CSVEDGRSHGF. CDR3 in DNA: TGCAGCGTTGAAGATGGGCGGTCTCACGGGTTC.

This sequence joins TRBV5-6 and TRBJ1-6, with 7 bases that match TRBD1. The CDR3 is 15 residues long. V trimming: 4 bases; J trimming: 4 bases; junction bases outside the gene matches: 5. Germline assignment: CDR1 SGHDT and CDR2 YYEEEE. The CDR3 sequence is CASSATTGYNSPLHF. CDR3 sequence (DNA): TGTGCCAGCAGCGCCACGACAGGGTATAATTCACCCCTCCACTTT.

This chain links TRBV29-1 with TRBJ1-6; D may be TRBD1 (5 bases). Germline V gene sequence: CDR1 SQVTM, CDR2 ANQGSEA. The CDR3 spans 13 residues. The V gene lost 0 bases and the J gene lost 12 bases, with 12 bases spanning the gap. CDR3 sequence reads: CSVEDSTGEPLHF. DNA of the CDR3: TGCAGCGTTGAAGATTCTACGGGGGAACCCCTCCACTTT. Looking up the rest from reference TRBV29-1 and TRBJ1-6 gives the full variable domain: SAVISQKPSRDICQRGTSLTIQCQVDSQVTMMFWYRQQPGQSLTLIATANQGSEATYESGFVIDKFPISRPNLTFSTLTVSNMSPEDSSIYLCSVEDSTGEPLHFGNGTRLTVT.

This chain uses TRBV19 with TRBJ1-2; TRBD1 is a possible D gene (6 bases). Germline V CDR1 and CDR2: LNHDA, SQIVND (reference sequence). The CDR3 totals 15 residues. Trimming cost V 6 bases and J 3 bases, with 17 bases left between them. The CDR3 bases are TGTGCCAGTAGCCACCGGGGGGCGAGAGACTATGGCTACACCTTC. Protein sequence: CASSHRGARDYGYTF.

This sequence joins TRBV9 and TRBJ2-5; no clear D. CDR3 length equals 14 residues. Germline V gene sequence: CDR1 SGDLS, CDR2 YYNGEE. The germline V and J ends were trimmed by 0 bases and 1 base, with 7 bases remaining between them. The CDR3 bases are TGTGCCAGCAGCGTAGATTCTAGCCAAGAGACCCAGTACTTC. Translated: CASSVDSSQETQYF.

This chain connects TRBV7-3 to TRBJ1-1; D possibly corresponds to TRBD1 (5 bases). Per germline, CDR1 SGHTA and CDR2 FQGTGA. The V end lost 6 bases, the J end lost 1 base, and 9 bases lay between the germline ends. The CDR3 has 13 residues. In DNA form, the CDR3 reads TGTGCCAGCAGAAGGGGTGAGAACACTGAAGCTTTCTTT. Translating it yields CASRRGENTEAFF.

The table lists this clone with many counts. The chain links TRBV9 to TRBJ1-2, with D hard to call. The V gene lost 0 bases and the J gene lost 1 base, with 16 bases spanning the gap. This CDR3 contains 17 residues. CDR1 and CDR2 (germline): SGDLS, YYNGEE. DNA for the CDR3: TGTGCCAGCAGCGTAGGTTTGGTGGCAGATGATAACTATGGCTACACCTTC. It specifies CASSVGLVADDNYGYTF. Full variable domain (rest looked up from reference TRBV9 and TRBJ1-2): DSGVTQTPKHLITATGQRVTLRCSPRSGDLSVYWYQQSLDQGLQFLIQYYNGEERAKGNILERFSAQQFPDLHSELNLSSLELGDSALYFCASSVGLVADDNYGYTFGSGTRLTVV.

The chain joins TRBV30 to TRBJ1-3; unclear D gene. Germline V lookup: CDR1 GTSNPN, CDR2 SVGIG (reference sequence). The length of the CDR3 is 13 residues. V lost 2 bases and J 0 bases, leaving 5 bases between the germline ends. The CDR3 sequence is CAWSSYSGNTIYF. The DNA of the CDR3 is TGTGCCTGGAGTTCCTACTCTGGAAACACCATATATTTT.

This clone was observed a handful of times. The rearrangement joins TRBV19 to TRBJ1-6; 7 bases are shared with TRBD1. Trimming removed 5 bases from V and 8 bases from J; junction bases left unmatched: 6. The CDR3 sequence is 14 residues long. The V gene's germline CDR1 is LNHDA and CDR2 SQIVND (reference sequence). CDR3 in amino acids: CASSYGTGDSPLHF. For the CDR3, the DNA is TGTGCCAGTAGTTACGGCACAGGGGATTCACCCCTCCACTTT.

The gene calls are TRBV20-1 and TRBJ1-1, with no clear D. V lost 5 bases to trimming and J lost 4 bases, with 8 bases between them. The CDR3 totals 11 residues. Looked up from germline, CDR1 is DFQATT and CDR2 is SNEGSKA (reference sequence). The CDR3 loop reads CSAGTVTEAFF. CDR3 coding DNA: TGCAGTGCTGGTACAGTCACTGAAGCTTTCTTT.

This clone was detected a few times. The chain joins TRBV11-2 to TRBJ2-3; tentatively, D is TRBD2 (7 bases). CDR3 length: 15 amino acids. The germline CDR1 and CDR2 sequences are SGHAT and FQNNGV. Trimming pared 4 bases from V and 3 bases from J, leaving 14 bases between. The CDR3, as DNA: TGTGCCAGCAGCTGGATAGGGGGGGCGACAGATACGCAGTATTTT. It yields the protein CASSWIGGATDTQYF.

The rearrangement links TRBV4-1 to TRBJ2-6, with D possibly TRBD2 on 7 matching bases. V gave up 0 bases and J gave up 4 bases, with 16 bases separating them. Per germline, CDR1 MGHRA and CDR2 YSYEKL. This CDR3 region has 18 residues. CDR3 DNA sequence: TGCGCCAGCAGCCAAGATGCCCGGGGGGCGGAGGGGGCCAACGTCCTGACTTTC. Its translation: CASSQDARGAEGANVLTF.

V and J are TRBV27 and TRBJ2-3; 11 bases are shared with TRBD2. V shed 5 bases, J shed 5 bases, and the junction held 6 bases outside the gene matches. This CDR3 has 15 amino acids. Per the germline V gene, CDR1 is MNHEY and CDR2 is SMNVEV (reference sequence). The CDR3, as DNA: TGTGCCAGCAGTCCCTTTAGCGGGGGGGGAGATACGCAGTATTTT. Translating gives CASSPFSGGGDTQYF.

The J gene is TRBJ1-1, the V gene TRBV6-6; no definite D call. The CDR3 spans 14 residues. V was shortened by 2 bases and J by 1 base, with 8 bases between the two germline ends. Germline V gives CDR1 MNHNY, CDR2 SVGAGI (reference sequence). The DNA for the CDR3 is TGTGCCAGCAGTTACGTGATAGAGAACACTGAAGCTTTCTTT. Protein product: CASSYVIENTEAFF.

The CDR3 is CASSSALGEQFF. The CDR3 nucleotides read TGTGCCAGCAGTTCCGCACTCGGAGAGCAGTTCTTC. This sequence joins TRBV27 and TRBJ2-1; D gene unclear. This CDR3 comprises 12 residues. CDR1 is MNHEY and CDR2 is SMNVEV in the germline V gene (reference sequence). With 4 bases removed from V and 10 bases from J, the gap between germline ends came to 11 bases.

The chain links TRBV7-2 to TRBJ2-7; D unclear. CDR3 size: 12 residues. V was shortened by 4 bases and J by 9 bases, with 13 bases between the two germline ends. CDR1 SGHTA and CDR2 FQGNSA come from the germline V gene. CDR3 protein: CASSSTGLGQYF. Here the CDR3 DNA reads TGTGCCAGCAGCTCGACGGGTCTAGGGCAGTACTTC.

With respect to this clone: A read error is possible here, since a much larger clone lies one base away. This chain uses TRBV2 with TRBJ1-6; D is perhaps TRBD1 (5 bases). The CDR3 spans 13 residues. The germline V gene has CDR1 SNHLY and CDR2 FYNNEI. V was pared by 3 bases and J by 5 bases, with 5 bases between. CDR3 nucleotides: TGTGCCAGCAGTGACAGGGATAATTCACCCCTCCACTTT. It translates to CASSDRDNSPLHF.

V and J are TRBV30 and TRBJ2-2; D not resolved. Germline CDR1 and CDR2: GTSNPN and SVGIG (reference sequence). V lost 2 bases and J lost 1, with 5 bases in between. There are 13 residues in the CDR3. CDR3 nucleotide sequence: TGTGCCTGGAGTCACGGGAACACCGGGGAGCTGTTTTTT. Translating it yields CAWSHGNTGELFF.

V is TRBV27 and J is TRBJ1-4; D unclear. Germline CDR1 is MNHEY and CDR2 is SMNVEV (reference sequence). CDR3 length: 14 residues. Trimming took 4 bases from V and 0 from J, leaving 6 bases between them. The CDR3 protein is CASSSRSTNEKLFF. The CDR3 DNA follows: TGTGCCAGCAGTTCACGATCAACTAATGAAAAACTGTTTTTT.